The source of this T cell receptor (beta chain) is a study of cytomegalovirus exposure and HLA in healthy donors. Per germline, CDR1 SGHAT and CDR2 FQDESV (reference sequence). CDR3 length: 16 amino acids. V shed 1 base and J shed 7 bases, with 17 bases lying between them. The PCR employed 60 Vbeta primers together with 13 Jbeta primers. Method: immunoSEQ multiplex PCR; TCRdb's copy keeps in-frame clones and lacks some. The sample holds roughly 130,000 clones, approximately 70% seen once. Though nominally healthy at sampling, donors likely had unrecorded immune exposures. The sequenced material came from PBMCs. The chain couples TRBV11-1 to TRBJ2-1; perhaps TRBD1 as D (7 bases). This TCR came from an older woman in good health and CMV-seronegative. The CDR3 nucleotides read TGTGCCAGCAGCTTAGGGAGGGGGCAAACGGGGAATGAGCAGTTCTTC. This gives the protein CASSLGRGQTGNEQFF.